The 25 T cell receptor beta chains in this list originate from one sample, sequenced in a study of T cells in Graves' hyperthyroidism and ophthalmopathy. Amplified TCR beta CDR3 regions derived from RNA transcripts. During a first-round RT-PCR of the TCR CDR3, the HTBI primer set was used. TCRdb redid the calling of the multiplex PCR reads with MiXCR, one entry per CDR3 protein. This sample has 350,000 or so distinct CDR3 sequences; 21% occur once, and the top ten carry over 45%. Sequences were obtained from blood. These receptors were taken from a woman aged 45-60 years with Graves' hyperthyroidism.

V usage is TRBV12-3 or TRBV12-4 and J usage is TRBJ1-2; no clear D gene. This CDR3 has 14 amino acids. V lost 4 bases to trimming and J lost 8 bases, with 17 bases between them. The CDR3 nucleotides read TGTGCCAGCAGTTATCGGGGAGTGATACAGGGCTACACCTTC. Its protein is CASSYRGVIQGYTF.

The chain joins TRBV28 to TRBJ2-7; 9 nucleotides align to TRBD2. Trimming at V came to 2 bases and at J to 0 bases, leaving 8 bases not matched to a gene. In germline, CDR1 is MDHEN, CDR2 SYDVKM. This CDR3 has 17 amino acids. CDR3: CASSLASGNSYSYEQYF. CDR3 nucleotides: TGTGCCAGCAGTTTAGCTAGCGGGAACTCCTACTCCTACGAGCAGTACTTC.

V usage is TRBV10-3 and J usage is TRBJ2-1, with 11 positions matching TRBD2. The CDR3 contains 16 residues. Germline V lookup: CDR1 ENHRY, CDR2 SYGVKD. V lost 6 bases and J lost 2; bases outside the gene matches: 6. The CDR3 coding sequence is TGTGCCATCAGAGCCGGACTAGCGGGCCCCTACAATGAGCAGTTCTTC. It encodes CAIRAGLAGPYNEQFF.

The V gene is TRBV20-1, the J gene TRBJ2-5; D perhaps matches TRBD1 (6 bases). V was pared by 6 bases and J by 1 base, with 12 bases between. The CDR3 covers 13 residues. Germline assignment: CDR1 DFQATT and CDR2 SNEGSKA (reference sequence). CDR3: CSATDRIQETQYF. In DNA form, the CDR3 reads TGCAGTGCCACGGACAGAATCCAAGAGACCCAGTACTTC.

A word on this clonotype: The junction departs from the called germline gene at one end, perhaps through a read error. The V call is TRBV6-1, the J call TRBJ2-3; TRBD2 aligns across 12 bases. Germline V gives CDR1 MNHNS, CDR2 SASEGT. This CDR3 spans 18 amino acids. Written as DNA, the CDR3 is TGTGCCAGCAGATCCCTAGCGGGGGGGCCGGGGTCGACAGATACGCGGTATTTT. It translates to CASRSLAGGPGSTDTRYF.

There are many counts of this clonotype. The chain has TRBV5-1 and TRBJ2-7; D ambiguous. This CDR3 comprises 14 residues. The ends were cut back, 1 base at V and 5 bases at J, with 13 bases in the middle. CDR1 and CDR2 (germline): SGHRS, YFSETQ. In DNA, the CDR3 is TGCGCCAGCAGCTTGCCGACACTTCCCAACGAGCAGTACTTC. Its protein is CASSLPTLPNEQYF.

Many counts were recorded for this clonotype. CDR3 region: CASSTEGTSGVSYEQYF. CDR3 coding DNA: TGTGCCAGCAGCACCGAGGGGACTAGCGGGGTCTCCTACGAGCAGTACTTC. The chain couples TRBV11-2 to TRBJ2-7; 13 bases line up with TRBD2. V lost 5 bases and J lost 0; bases outside the gene matches: 7. Germline V lookup: CDR1 SGHAT, CDR2 FQNNGV. The CDR3 contains 17 residues.

This clonotype was observed many times. This chain links TRBV7-8 with TRBJ1-2, with TRBD1 matching 9 bases. The CDR3 length is 18 residues. Germline CDR1 is SGHVS and CDR2 is FQNEAQ. J lost 6 bases, V lost 0 bases, and 14 bases had no gene match. CDR3 in DNA: TGTGCCAGCAGCTTAGCGCTAATACCCCGACAGGGGGTAGATGGCTACACCTTC. Translation gives CASSLALIPRQGVDGYTF.

The rearrangement joins TRBV27 to TRBJ1-5; TRBD1 is a possible D gene (5 bases). V was clipped by 6 bases and J by 3 bases, with 15 bases between them. The CDR3 runs to 15 residues. Germline-derived CDR1 and CDR2 are MNHEY and SMNVEV (reference sequence). DNA for the CDR3: TGTGCCAGCAGCCTCGGGACCCCCTCCAATCAGCCCCAGCATTTT. Protein product: CASSLGTPSNQPQHF.

At least ten counts were recorded for this clonotype. The V gene is TRBV18, the J gene TRBJ2-1; TRBD2 agrees at 7 bases. This CDR3 is 14 amino acids long. V shed 0 bases, J shed 9 bases, and the junction held 5 bases outside the gene matches. Looked up from germline, CDR1 is KGHSH and CDR2 is LQKENI. The CDR3 DNA follows: TGTGCCAGCTCACCACCGACAGCGGGAATTGAGCAGTTCTTC. Its protein is CASSPPTAGIEQFF.

This clonotype was picked up many times. This rearrangement joins TRBV7-9 to TRBJ2-7; TRBD1 agrees at 7 bases. V dropped 4 bases and J dropped 7; count of bases not matched to a gene: 4. This CDR3 region has 12 residues. Germline assignment: CDR1 SEHNR and CDR2 FQNEAQ (reference sequence). DNA for the CDR3: TGTGCCAGCAGCTCACAGGGGCGAGAGCAGTACTTC. Translation gives CASSSQGREQYF.

This clonotype was seen only a few times. This chain connects TRBV27 to TRBJ2-7; 7 bases are a match to TRBD1. This CDR3 is built from 16 residues. V trimming: 6 bases; J trimming: 2 bases; junction bases outside the gene matches: 13. Per germline, CDR1 MNHEY and CDR2 SMNVEV (reference sequence). CDR3 nucleotides: TGTGCCAGCAGAGGGTCCGGGACAGCTAGAACCTACGAGCAGTACTTC. Its translation is CASRGSGTARTYEQYF.

This clonotype showed up many times. V usage is TRBV5-1 and J usage is TRBJ2-1, with D unresolved. The germline gives CDR1 SGHRS, CDR2 YFSETQ. Trimming took off 0 bases at V and 2 bases at J, with 3 bases between the two ends. The CDR3 is 13 amino acids. The CDR3 DNA sequence: TGCGCCAGCAGCTTGGTTCCCTACAATGAGCAGTTCTTC. Translated: CASSLVPYNEQFF.

J is TRBJ2-1 and V is TRBV12-3 or TRBV12-4, with 9 bases lining up with TRBD2. The CDR3 runs to 14 residues. The trim removed 5 bases at V and 8 bases at J, leaving 7 bases unmatched. CDR3 nucleotide sequence: TGTGCCAGCAGTGAGGCTAGCGGGGTCTATGAGCAGTTCTTC. This sequence encodes CASSEASGVYEQFF.

The chain combines TRBV9 with TRBJ1-2; 8 bases are a match to TRBD1. Trimming took 6 bases from V and 4 from J; bases not matched to a gene: 5. Germline V gene lookup returns CDR1 SGDLS and CDR2 YYNGEE. The CDR3 contains 13 residues. This chain's CDR3 is CASTTGASYGYTF. The DNA of the CDR3 is TGTGCCAGCACGACAGGGGCCAGCTATGGCTACACCTTC.

This clonotype has only a few counts. A read error may produce the germline difference seen at one junction end. V gene TRBV12-5 combines with J gene TRBJ2-2, with D possibly being TRBD2 (6 bases). Germline values: CDR1 LGHNT, CDR2 FRNRAP. CDR3 length equals 17 residues. CDR3 region: CASGFALSLVGTGGLFF. CDR3 nucleotides: TGTGCTAGTGGTTTTGCCCTATCCCTCGTCGGCACCGGGGGGCTGTTTTTT.

This clonotype was observed many times. The genes are TRBV10-3 and TRBJ1-2, with 8 bases aligning to TRBD1. Germline V gene data show CDR1 as ENHRY and CDR2 as SYGVKD. The CDR3 is 16 residues long. With 4 bases clipped from V and 7 bases from J, the junction kept 14 bases outside the gene matches. CDR3 residues: CAISVGPGQGKVGYTF. The DNA for the CDR3 is TGTGCCATCAGTGTTGGCCCCGGACAGGGCAAAGTTGGCTACACCTTC.

The sample holds many counts of this clonotype. The chain recombines TRBV28 with TRBJ1-1; 10 bases map to TRBD1. This CDR3 region has 15 residues. From germline, CDR1 is MDHEN and CDR2 SYDVKM. V lost 4 bases, J lost 5 bases, and 7 bases stayed unmatched. The CDR3 loop is CASSSETGGLTEAFF. CDR3 DNA: TGTGCCAGCAGTTCCGAGACAGGGGGCTTGACTGAAGCTTTCTTT.

The chain combines TRBV28 with TRBJ2-2; perhaps TRBD2 as D (5 bases). The CDR3 loop spans 15 amino acids. V lost 2 bases and J 2 bases, leaving 9 bases between the germline ends. Germline V gene data show CDR1 as MDHEN and CDR2 as SYDVKM. CDR3 nucleotide sequence: TGTGCCAGCAGTTTACCCGGGGAAAACACCGGGGAGCTGTTTTTT. Its translation: CASSLPGENTGELFF.

This clonotype was seen ten or more times. CDR3 in amino acids: CASSNSVNTEAFF. The CDR3 nucleotides read TGTGCCAGCAGCAACAGTGTGAACACTGAAGCTTTCTTT. This chain joins TRBV11-3 and TRBJ1-1; no clear D gene. This CDR3 contains 13 residues. Trimming left V 5 bases short and J 0 bases short, with 7 bases between. CDR1 and CDR2 from the germline V gene are SGHNT and YENEEA.

The table lists this clonotype with many counts. The V call is TRBV7-9, the J call TRBJ2-1; D is unclear. Germline V gene sequence: CDR1 SEHNR, CDR2 FQNEAQ (reference sequence). This CDR3 spans 11 amino acids. V shed 5 bases and J shed 8 bases, with 7 bases lying between them. The CDR3: CASSLTDEQFF. For the CDR3, the DNA is TGTGCCAGCAGCCTTACGGATGAGCAGTTCTTC.

This clonotype was seen more than once but under ten times. The chain carries TRBV19 and TRBJ1-5, with D unresolved. The CDR3 is made up of 15 amino acids. The germline V and J ends were trimmed by 5 bases and 1 base, with 12 bases remaining between them. Germline V gene sequence: CDR1 LNHDA, CDR2 SQIVND (reference sequence). CDR3 DNA: TGTGCCAGTAGTTCTGGGAAACGGAGCAATCAGCCCCAGCATTTT. Its translation: CASSSGKRSNQPQHF.

This clonotype was observed at least ten times. The V gene is TRBV7-9, the J gene TRBJ2-1; D call uncertain. Trimming removed 1 base at V and 6 bases at J, with 7 bases between. Looked up from germline, CDR1 is SEHNR and CDR2 is FQNEAQ (reference sequence). The CDR3 has 13 amino acids. This chain's CDR3 is CASSLDVSNEQFF. Written as DNA, the CDR3 is TGTGCCAGCAGCTTAGACGTATCCAATGAGCAGTTCTTC.

This clonotype turned up a few times. The junction and the germline gene differ at one end; a read error may be behind it. V and J are TRBV12-3 or TRBV12-4 and TRBJ1-3; D perhaps matches TRBD1 (6 bases). There are 15 residues in the CDR3. DNA for the CDR3: TGTGCCAGCAGTTTGGCCACAGGGTATGGAGACACCATATATTTT. Encoded protein: CASSLATGYGDTIYF.

Many counts were recorded for this clonotype. The V and J genes are TRBV20-1 and TRBJ2-7; D may be TRBD1 (5 bases). The CDR3 is made up of 14 amino acids. Trimming stripped 1 base from V and 0 bases from J, with 10 bases between. Looked up from germline, CDR1 is DFQATT and CDR2 is SNEGSKA (reference sequence). CDR3 nucleotide sequence: TGCAGTGCTAGAGCGGCAGGGCGCTCCTACGAGCAGTACTTC. This encodes CSARAAGRSYEQYF.